A single sample is the source of the 19 T cell receptor beta chains below, sequenced in a study of blood T cell repertoires in COVID-19. Clones were read by immunoSEQ multiplex PCR, and TCRdb kept only the in-frame ones, dropping some. The sample lists 200,000 to 250,000 clones, about four fifths occurring once. The sequencing input was peripheral blood. These receptors were obtained from a woman aged 40 to 50 with acute or convalescent COVID-19.

The V call is TRBV4-1, the J call TRBJ2-7; 13 bases map to TRBD2. The CDR3 is 15 residues long. Germline values: CDR1 MGHRA, CDR2 YSYEKL. J lost 2 bases, V lost 6 bases, and 4 bases had no gene match. This CDR3 is CASSPTSGGPYEQYF. CDR3 nucleotides: TGCGCCAGCAGTCCGACTAGCGGGGGGCCCTACGAGCAGTACTTC.

The chain uses TRBV6-5 and TRBJ1-2, with 11 bases identical to TRBD1. CDR3 length equals 15 residues. Per germline, CDR1 MNHEY and CDR2 SVGAGI. The junction had 8 bases not matched to a gene; V was cut back by 6 bases and J by 5 bases. The chain's CDR3 is CASRTPGQGVYGYTF. The CDR3 DNA reads as TGTGCCAGCAGGACTCCGGGACAGGGGGTGTATGGCTACACCTTC.

The CDR3 DNA follows: TGCGCCAGCAGTGACGCGGCTGCGACAGATACGCAGTATTTT. Translating gives CASSDAAATDTQYF. The rearrangement joins TRBV10-1 to TRBJ2-3; D remains ambiguous. The CDR3 totals 14 residues. Trimming removed 3 bases from V and 3 bases from J, with 10 bases in between. The germline V gene has CDR1 WNHNN and CDR2 SYGVQD (reference sequence).

The V and J genes are TRBV11-2 and TRBJ2-5; 7 bases line up with TRBD2. The CDR3 is 15 residues long. Germline values: CDR1 SGHAT, CDR2 FQNNGV. V was clipped by 3 bases and J by 3 bases; unmatched bases: 7. The CDR3 coding sequence is TGTGCCAGCAGCTTGGGAGGGAGGGGTGAAGAGACCCAGTACTTC. Translating gives CASSLGGRGEETQYF.

The chain combines TRBV24-1 with TRBJ2-1; TRBD2 matches 13 bases. Trimming at V came to 3 bases and at J to 0 bases, leaving 10 bases not matched to a gene. Germline V gene data show CDR1 as KGHDR and CDR2 as SFDVKD. CDR3 length: 20 amino acids. In nucleotides, the CDR3 is TGTGCCACCAGTGATCCTAGGACTAGCGGGGGTGTAAGCTCCTACAATGAGCAGTTCTTC. This sequence encodes CATSDPRTSGGVSSYNEQFF.

This clone was observed a handful of times. The rearrangement uses TRBV7-3 and TRBJ1-6, with TRBD1 identical over 7 bases. The CDR3 loop spans 19 amino acids. V shed 5 bases and J 5 bases; nucleotides not matched to a gene: 18. CDR1 SGHTA and CDR2 FQGTGA come from the germline V gene. This CDR3 is CASSQWGRAGGLHNSPLHF. The DNA for the CDR3 is TGTGCCAGCAGCCAATGGGGGCGGGCAGGGGGTCTCCATAATTCACCCCTCCACTTT.

V usage is TRBV3-1 (or the pseudogene TRBV3-2) and J usage is TRBJ2-3, with D maybe TRBD2 (6 bases). This CDR3 has 15 amino acids. V lost 1 base and J lost 6, with 14 bases in between. Germline CDR1 LGHDT, CDR2 YNNKEL (reference sequence). CDR3 nucleotides: TGTGCCAGCAGCCAAGTGGGCGGGACCGGCGATACGCAGTATTTT. Protein sequence: CASSQVGGTGDTQYF.

This chain connects TRBV2 to TRBJ2-5; 9 bases are shared with TRBD2. This CDR3 has 15 amino acids. Per germline, CDR1 SNHLY and CDR2 FYNNEI. The junction had 5 bases not matched to a gene; V was cut back by 6 bases and J by 0 bases. The CDR3 DNA is TGTGCCAGCAGGGCGGGACTAGCTTACCAAGAGACCCAGTACTTC. Its translation is CASRAGLAYQETQYF.

This chain connects TRBV30 to TRBJ1-5; no clear D gene. Germline CDR1 is GTSNPN and CDR2 is SVGIG (reference sequence). V lost 2 bases and J lost 2, with 7 bases in between. The CDR3 loop spans 13 amino acids. The CDR3 DNA sequence: TGTGCCTGGAGTTCTCCGGGCAATCAGCCCCAGCATTTT. Residues: CAWSSPGNQPQHF.

This chain connects TRBV28 to TRBJ2-1; possibly TRBD2 for D (6 bases). Germline V gene sequence: CDR1 MDHEN, CDR2 SYDVKM. The V and J ends lost 2 bases and 0 bases respectively, with 8 bases between them. The CDR3 contains 15 residues. CDR3 protein: CASSLGEASYNEQFF. The CDR3 nucleotides read TGTGCCAGCAGTTTAGGGGAGGCCTCCTACAATGAGCAGTTCTTC.

V usage is TRBV10-3 and J usage is TRBJ2-3; 10 bases agree with TRBD1. Germline trimming cut 6 bases from V and 4 bases from J; bases unmatched to any gene: 4. The CDR3 spans 14 residues. From germline, CDR1 is ENHRY and CDR2 SYGVKD. The CDR3 here is CAISSDRGADTQYF. CDR3 nucleotide sequence: TGTGCCATCAGCTCGGACAGGGGGGCAGATACGCAGTATTTT.

The chain has TRBV3-1 (or the pseudogene TRBV3-2) and TRBJ2-7, with a possible D match to TRBD1 (7 bases). Per the germline V gene, CDR1 is LGHDT and CDR2 is YNNKEL (reference sequence). Trimming shortened V by 0 bases and J by 3 bases, and 21 bases separated the two germline ends. This CDR3 is 18 amino acids long. The CDR3 nucleotides are TGTGCCAGCAGCCAAGAGGGTCGACAGGGAGGACTCCTCTACGAGCAGTACTTC. It encodes CASSQEGRQGGLLYEQYF.

This rearrangement joins TRBV7-9 to TRBJ2-7; D remains ambiguous. Looked up from germline, CDR1 is SEHNR and CDR2 is FQNEAQ (reference sequence). V lost 5 bases and J 6 bases, leaving 11 bases between the germline ends. The CDR3 is made up of 12 amino acids. The CDR3 coding sequence is TGTGCCAGCAGCCGATCGGAGAGCGAGCAGTACTTC. Its translation: CASSRSESEQYF.

This clone has a handful of counts. This chain connects TRBV9 to TRBJ1-2; TRBD1 agrees at 7 bases. Germline CDR1 is SGDLS and CDR2 is YYNGEE. CDR3 length: 16 amino acids. Germline trimming cut 0 bases from V and 4 bases from J; bases unmatched to any gene: 9. As DNA, the CDR3 is TGTGCCAGCAGCGTAGTTTGGACAGGAATCTTCTATGGCTACACCTTC. Translation gives CASSVVWTGIFYGYTF.

V is TRBV5-1 and J is TRBJ1-2; 8 bases align to TRBD1. Germline assignment: CDR1 SGHRS and CDR2 YFSETQ. The CDR3 length is 17 residues. V trimming: 4 bases; J trimming: 1 base; junction bases outside the gene matches: 12. The CDR3 DNA is TGCGCCAGCAGCGGGAGGTTAAACGGACAGGGTAACTATGGCTACACCTTC. Amino acid sequence: CASSGRLNGQGNYGYTF.

This chain uses TRBV18 with TRBJ2-3; weak D call: TRBD1 (5 bases). The CDR3 consists of 15 residues. The ends were cut back, 3 bases at V and 4 bases at J, with 14 bases in the middle. Germline CDR1 reads KGHSH; CDR2 reads LQKENI. CDR3 residues: CASSPDRVGADTQYF. Written as DNA, the CDR3 is TGTGCCAGCTCACCGGACCGAGTAGGGGCAGATACGCAGTATTTT.

The chain recombines TRBV4-3 with TRBJ2-1, with TRBD2 matching over 8 bases. CDR3 size: 13 residues. J was trimmed by 12 bases and V by 2 bases; bases with no gene match: 6. Germline loops: CDR1 LGHNA, CDR2 YSLEER. CDR3 sequence reads: CASSQNPGLGQFF. The CDR3 DNA sequence: TGCGCCAGCAGCCAAAATCCGGGACTAGGGCAGTTCTTC.

The chain couples TRBV3-1 (or the pseudogene TRBV3-2) to TRBJ2-7; a weak D match, TRBD2 (6 bases). V was cut by 4 bases and J by 0 bases, with 13 bases left in between. Germline CDR1 and CDR2: LGHDT and YNNKEL (reference sequence). The CDR3 consists of 15 residues. Here the CDR3 reads CASSPRLVLSYEQYF. DNA for the CDR3: TGTGCCAGCAGCCCCCGACTAGTCCTCTCCTACGAGCAGTACTTC.

The rearrangement joins TRBV19 to TRBJ1-4, with D unresolved. Trimming shortened V by 3 bases and J by 4 bases, and 24 bases separated the two germline ends. Germline assignment: CDR1 LNHDA and CDR2 SQIVND (reference sequence). The CDR3 runs 19 residues. The CDR3 DNA follows: TGTGCCAGTAGTATTCGCCCGCCGGGTCCTAACATGGTTAATGAAAAACTGTTTTTT. Its protein is CASSIRPPGPNMVNEKLFF.